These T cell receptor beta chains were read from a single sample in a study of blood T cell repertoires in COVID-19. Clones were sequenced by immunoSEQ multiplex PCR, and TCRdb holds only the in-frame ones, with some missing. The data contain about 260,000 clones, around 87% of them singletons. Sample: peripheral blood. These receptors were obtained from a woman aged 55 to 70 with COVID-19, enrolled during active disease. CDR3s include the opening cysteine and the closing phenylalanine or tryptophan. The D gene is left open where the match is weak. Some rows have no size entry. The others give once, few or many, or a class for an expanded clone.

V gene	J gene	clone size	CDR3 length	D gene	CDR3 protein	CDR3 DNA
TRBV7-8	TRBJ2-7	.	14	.	CASSFSSDSYEQYF	TGTGCCAGCAGCTTTTCGTCGGACAGCTACGAGCAGTACTTC
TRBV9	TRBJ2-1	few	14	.	CASSPSVVTLEQFF	TGTGCCAGCAGCCCTAGTGTCGTTACCCTTGAGCAGTTCTTC
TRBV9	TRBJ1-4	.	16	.	CASSGASVGPSEKLFF	TGTGCCAGCAGCGGGGCCTCTGTGGGGCCGAGTGAAAAACTGTTTTTT
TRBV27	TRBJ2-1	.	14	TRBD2	CASSLREGQFEQFF	TGTGCCAGCAGTTTGAGGGAGGGCCAGTTTGAGCAGTTCTTC
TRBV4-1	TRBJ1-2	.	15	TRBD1	CASSQEWDRVYGYTF	TGCGCCAGCAGCCAAGAATGGGACAGGGTCTATGGCTACACCTTC
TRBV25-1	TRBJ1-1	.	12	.	CASSEGAREAFF	TGTGCCAGCAGTGAAGGCGCGCGGGAAGCTTTCTTT
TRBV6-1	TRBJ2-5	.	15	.	CASSDNEGGWETQYF	TGTGCCAGCAGTGATAATGAGGGGGGGTGGGAGACCCAGTACTTC
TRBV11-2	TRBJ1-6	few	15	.	CASSLAVVYNSPLHF	TGTGCCAGCAGCTTAGCCGTCGTCTATAATTCACCCCTCCACTTT
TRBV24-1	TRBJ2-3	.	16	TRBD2	CATSTPSGGVTDTQYF	TGTGCCACCAGCACACCTAGCGGAGGGGTCACAGATACGCAGTATTTT
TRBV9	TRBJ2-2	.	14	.	CASSDLLGIGELFF	TGTGCCAGCAGCGACCTGCTCGGTATCGGGGAGCTGTTTTTT
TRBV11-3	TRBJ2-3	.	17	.	CASSLDGRGWPGDTQYF	TGTGCCAGCAGCCTAGACGGGAGAGGTTGGCCCGGGGATACGCAGTATTTT
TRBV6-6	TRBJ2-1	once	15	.	CASSAWSISRNEQFF	TGTGCCAGCAGCGCGTGGTCTATCTCACGCAATGAGCAGTTCTTC
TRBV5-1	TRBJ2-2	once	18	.	CASSLQGDSYANTGELFF	TGCGCCAGCAGCTTGCAGGGCGATTCGTACGCGAACACCGGGGAGCTGTTTTTT
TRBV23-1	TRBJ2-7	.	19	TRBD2	CASSQPPNNSTSGSYEQYF	TGCGCCAGCAGTCAACCACCCAATAACTCAACTAGCGGGAGTTACGAGCAGTACTTC
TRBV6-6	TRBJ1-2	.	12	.	CASSFYRSGYTF	TGTGCCAGCAGCTTTTACAGAAGCGGCTACACCTTC
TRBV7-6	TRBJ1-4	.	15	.	CASSLSGTTNEKLFF	TGTGCCAGCAGCTTAAGCGGAACAACTAATGAAAAACTGTTTTTT
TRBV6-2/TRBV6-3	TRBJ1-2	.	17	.	CASSYSSDRNLNYGYTF	TGTGCCAGCAGTTACTCTAGCGACCGGAATTTAAACTATGGCTACACCTTC
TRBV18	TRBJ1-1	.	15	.	CASSPRTSMNTEAFF	TGTGCCAGCTCACCAAGGACAAGTATGAACACTGAAGCTTTCTTT
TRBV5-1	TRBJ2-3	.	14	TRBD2	CASTLTSGTDTQYF	TGCGCCAGCACCTTGACTAGCGGCACAGATACGCAGTATTTT
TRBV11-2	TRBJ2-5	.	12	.	CASSFRRETQYF	TGTGCCAGCAGCTTTCGTCGGGAGACCCAGTACTTC
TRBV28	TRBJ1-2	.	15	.	CASSFRGGAWYGYTF	TGTGCCAGCAGTTTCCGTGGGGGCGCGTGGTATGGCTACACCTTC
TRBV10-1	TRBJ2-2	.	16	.	CASSSQQRPNTGELFF	TGCGCCAGCTCCTCCCAGCAGCGCCCGAACACCGGGGAGCTGTTTTTT